This paragraph reports one T cell receptor (beta chain). Its antigen remains unknown. J gave up 8 bases and V 5 bases, and 9 bases lay outside the gene matches. Germline CDR1 reads SNHLY; CDR2 reads FYNNEI. The length of the CDR3 is 14 residues. This entry comes from a study of cytomegalovirus exposure and HLA in healthy donors. General study results and limits: It was assumed in the presence/absence analyses that sequencing depth was roughly uniform across donors.

This PCR relied on a set of 60 Vbeta primers and 13 Jbeta primers. Some clones are missing from TCRdb's copy, which holds only in-frame ones; the method was immunoSEQ multiplex PCR. The sample has roughly 51,000 clones; about four fifths are singletons. Input material: PBMCs. The receptor was derived from a boy aged 5-17 years in good health and CMV-seropositive. The rearrangement joins TRBV2 to TRBJ2-1, with 7 bases lining up with TRBD1. CDR3 sequence reads: CASSTPTGSDEQFF. The CDR3 DNA is TGTGCCAGCAGTACACCGACAGGGAGTGATGAGCAGTTCTTC.